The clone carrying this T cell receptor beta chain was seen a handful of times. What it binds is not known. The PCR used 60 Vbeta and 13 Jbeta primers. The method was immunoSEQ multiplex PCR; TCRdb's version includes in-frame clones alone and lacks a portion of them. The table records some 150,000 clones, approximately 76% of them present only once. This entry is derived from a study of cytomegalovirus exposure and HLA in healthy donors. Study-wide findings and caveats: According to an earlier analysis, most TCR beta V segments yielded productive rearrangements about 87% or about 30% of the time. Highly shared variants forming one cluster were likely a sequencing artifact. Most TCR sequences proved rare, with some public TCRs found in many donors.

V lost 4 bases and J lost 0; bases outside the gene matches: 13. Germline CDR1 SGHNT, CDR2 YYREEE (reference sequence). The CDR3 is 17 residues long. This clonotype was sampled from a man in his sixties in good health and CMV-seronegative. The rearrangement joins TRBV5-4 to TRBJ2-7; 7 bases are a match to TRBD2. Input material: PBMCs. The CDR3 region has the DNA TGTGCCAGCAGCGCAGAAACCACTAGCGTCGGCTCCTACGAGCAGTACTTC. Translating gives CASSAETTSVGSYEQYF.